This T cell receptor (beta chain) was recovered during a study of T-cell memory formation after mild COVID-19 (dated by TCRdb to 2020 to 2023). About the full investigation: TCR sequence clusters from the two donors were found to be largely donor specific. Two young, previously healthy adult volunteers, one female and one male, were included in the cohort. T-cell clones expanding and contracting after mild COVID-19 in a couple of donors were tracked by longitudinal TCRalpha and TCRbeta repertoire sequencing. Overall study outcomes, separate from this receptor: Some responding clones were detected in pre-infection memory, which suggested that pre-existing cross-reactive memory T cells had joined the SARS-CoV-2 response. The study included only a couple of mild cases, and larger cohorts that include severe cases with pre-infection samples were judged to be necessary. Balanced CD4/CD8 phenotypes were observed for clones contracting from day 15 to 85, whereas a bias towards CD4+ was observed for a second wave of clones expanding from day 15 to 37. The second-wave clones that peaked on day 37 were not confirmed to be SARS-CoV-2 specific. Contracting CD4+ clones were found mainly in CM and EM memory subsets, while CD8+ clones were enriched in EMRA.

Ficoll-Paque density gradient centrifugation was used to isolate PBMCs. Sequencer: Illumina NovaSeq 6000. TCRalpha and TCRbeta cDNA libraries were built by 5'RACE with constant-segment primers, adding sample barcodes and unique molecular identifiers. Trizol reagent was used to extract RNA from every sample. Amplification of the libraries took two PCR steps, and the second step added a second sample barcode plus Illumina TruSeq adapters. Sequencing of the libraries was done on an Illumina NovaSeq, producing 2 x 150 bp paired-end reads. As for how the authors treated the data: The reads were demultiplexed and collapsed into UMI-guided consensus sequences using migec v1.2.7. Using mixcr v2.1.11, the UMI consensuses were aligned to TRA and TRB V and J templates and assembled into clonotypes. A clonotype was counted as expanded or contracted only if both edgeR and NoisET called the change significant, with noise models trained on biological replicates. For edgeR calls, a false discovery rate-adjusted p below 0.01 and a log2 fold-change threshold of 1 were applied. As an exploratory analysis of dynamics, PCA with hierarchical clustering was applied to max-normalized trajectories of the 1000 most abundant clonotypes. The CD4 or CD8 phenotype of responding clones was assigned using the separately sequenced CD4+ and CD8+ repertoires. TCRdb trimmed the raw reads at Q25, called clones with MiXCR and kept productive beta chains. Every entry covers one CDR3 protein and lists the most common genes and DNA from its rows. TCRdb's processing, not the authors', yielded these V and J calls. The sample includes roughly 120,000 distinct CDR3 sequences, with about 20% observed a single time. The biggest ten clones account for roughly two fifths of the sample.

Germline trimming: 8 bases from V, 3 bases from J; junction bases outside gene matches: 4. Spanning cysteine to valine, the CDR3 consists of 12 amino acids. Left in the record is the CDR3 DNA by itself, 36 bases read in frame from the first base. The germline V gene encodes CDR1 ENHRY and CDR2 SYGVKD. This clonotype has a handful of counts. The antigen this receptor binds is unknown. Within one base of it there is no much larger clone, and no base qualities were kept. Sequenced input: PBMCs or a T cell subset sorted from them (not recorded which). The rearranged chain carries TRBV10-3 and TRBJ2-7; 7 bases in between match TRBD1. This receptor was taken from a man aged 18-30 years who had mild COVID-19 (a few samples of this study predate the infection). The sample titles of this study are shuffled in the database, so cell type and time point are left out; the donor was told from shared clones. At the DNA level, the sequence is TGTGCCATCGGGGACAGTTTCTACGAGCAGTACGTC. The encoded protein is CAIGDSFYEQYV.